This entry describes one T cell receptor beta chain. This entry belongs to a study of blood T cells in healthy people across ages. Next came a second PCR, run for about 7 to 12 cycles, which used a sample-barcoded 5' primer along with a J-beta primer mix. One entry per CDR3 protein, called by TCRdb with MiXCR from the 5' RACE reads. The sample consists of hundreds of thousands of distinct CDR3 sequences, about 25% of them appearing once. V was cut by 5 bases and J by 2 bases, with 18 bases left in between. The V gene's germline CDR1 is SEHNR and CDR2 FQNEAQ (reference sequence). The CDR3 has 16 residues. These data were also reused for a study on T cells of mothers and their children.

The rearrangement uses TRBV7-9 and TRBJ2-5; D gene ambiguous. Sequenced: blood. This TCR was recovered from a boy younger than 18 in good health. The CDR3 is CASSPLGADSQETQYF. CDR3 DNA: TGTGCCAGCAGCCCTTTGGGTGCGGATTCACAAGAGACCCAGTACTTC.